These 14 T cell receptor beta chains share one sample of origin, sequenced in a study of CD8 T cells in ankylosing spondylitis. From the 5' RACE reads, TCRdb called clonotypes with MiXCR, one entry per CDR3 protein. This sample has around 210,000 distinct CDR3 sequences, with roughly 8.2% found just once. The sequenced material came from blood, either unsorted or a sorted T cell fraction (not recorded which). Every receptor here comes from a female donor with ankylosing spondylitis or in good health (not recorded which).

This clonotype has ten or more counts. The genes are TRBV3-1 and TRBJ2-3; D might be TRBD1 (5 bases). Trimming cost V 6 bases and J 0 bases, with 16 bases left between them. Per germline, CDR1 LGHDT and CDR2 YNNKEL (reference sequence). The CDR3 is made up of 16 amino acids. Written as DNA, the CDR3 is TGTGCCAGCAGTCCCCAGGGCGAGCCCAGCACAGATACGCAGTATTTT. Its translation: CASSPQGEPSTDTQYF.

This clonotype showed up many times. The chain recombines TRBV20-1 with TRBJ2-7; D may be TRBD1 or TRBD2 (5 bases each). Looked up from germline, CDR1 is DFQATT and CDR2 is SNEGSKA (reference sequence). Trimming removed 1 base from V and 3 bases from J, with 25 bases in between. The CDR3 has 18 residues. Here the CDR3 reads CSARGYNPGPATDYEQYF. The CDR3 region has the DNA TGCAGTGCTAGAGGATACAACCCGGGACCAGCGACCGACTACGAGCAGTACTTC.

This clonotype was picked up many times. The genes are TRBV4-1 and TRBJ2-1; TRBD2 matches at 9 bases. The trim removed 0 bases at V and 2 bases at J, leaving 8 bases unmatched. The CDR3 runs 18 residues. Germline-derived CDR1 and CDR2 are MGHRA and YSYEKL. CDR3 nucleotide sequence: TGCGCCAGCAGCCAAGATAAGTTGAGCGGGAGGACCTACAATGAGCAGTTCTTC. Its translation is CASSQDKLSGRTYNEQFF.

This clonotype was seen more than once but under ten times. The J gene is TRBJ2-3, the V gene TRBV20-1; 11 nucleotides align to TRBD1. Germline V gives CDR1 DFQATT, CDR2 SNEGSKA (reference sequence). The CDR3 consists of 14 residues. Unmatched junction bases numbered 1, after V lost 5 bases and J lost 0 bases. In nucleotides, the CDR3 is TGCAGTGCTCGGACAGGGGGCAGCACAGATACGCAGTATTTT. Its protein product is CSARTGGSTDTQYF.

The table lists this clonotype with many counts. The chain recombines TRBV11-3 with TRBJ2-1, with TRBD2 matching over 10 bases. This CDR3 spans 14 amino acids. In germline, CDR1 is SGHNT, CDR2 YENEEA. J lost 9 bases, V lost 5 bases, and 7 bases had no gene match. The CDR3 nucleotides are TGTGCCAGCAGCCCGCAGCGGGAGGGGGGTGAGCAGTTCTTC. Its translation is CASSPQREGGEQFF.

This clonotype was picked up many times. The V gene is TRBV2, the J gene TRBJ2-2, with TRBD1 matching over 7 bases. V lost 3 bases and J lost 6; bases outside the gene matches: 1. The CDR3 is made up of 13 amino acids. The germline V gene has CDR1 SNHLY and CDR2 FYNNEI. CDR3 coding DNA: TGTGCCAGCAGTGAGGACAGGCCCGGGGAGCTGTTTTTT. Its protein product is CASSEDRPGELFF.

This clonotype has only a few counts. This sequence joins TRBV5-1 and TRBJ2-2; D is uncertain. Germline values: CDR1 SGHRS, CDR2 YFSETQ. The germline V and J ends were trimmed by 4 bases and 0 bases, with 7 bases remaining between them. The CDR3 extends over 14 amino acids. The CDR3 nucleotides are TGCGCCAGCAGCGGCGGAGCGAACACCGGGGAGCTGTTTTTT. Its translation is CASSGGANTGELFF.

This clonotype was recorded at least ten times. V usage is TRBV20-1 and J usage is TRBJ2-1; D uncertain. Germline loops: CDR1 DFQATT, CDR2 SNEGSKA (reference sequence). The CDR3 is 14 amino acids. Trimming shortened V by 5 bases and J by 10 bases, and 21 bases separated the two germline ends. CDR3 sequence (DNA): TGCAGTGCTGGGCTACTCCCCAGATACAGCGAGCAGTTCTTC. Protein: CSAGLLPRYSEQFF.

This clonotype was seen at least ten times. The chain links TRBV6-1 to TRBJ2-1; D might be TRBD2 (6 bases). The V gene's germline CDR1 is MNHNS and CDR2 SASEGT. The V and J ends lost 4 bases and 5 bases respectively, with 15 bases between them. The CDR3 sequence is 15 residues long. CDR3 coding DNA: TGTGCCAGCAGTGCGGAGGGCCCTCACGACAATGAGCAGTTCTTC. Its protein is CASSAEGPHDNEQFF.

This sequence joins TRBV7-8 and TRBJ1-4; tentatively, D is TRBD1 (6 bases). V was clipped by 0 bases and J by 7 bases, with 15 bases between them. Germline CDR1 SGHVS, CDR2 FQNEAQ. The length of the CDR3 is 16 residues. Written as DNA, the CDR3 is TGTGCCAGCAGCTTAGCCCGGCGGGGGGCCGGTGAAAAACTGTTTTTT. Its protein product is CASSLARRGAGEKLFF.

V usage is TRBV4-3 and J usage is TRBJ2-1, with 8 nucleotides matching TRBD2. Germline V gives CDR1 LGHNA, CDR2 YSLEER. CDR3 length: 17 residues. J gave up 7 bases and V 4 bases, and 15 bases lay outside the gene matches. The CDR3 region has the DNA TGCGCCAGCAGCCGGGTGGATGGTAGCGGGATAGGGAATGAGCAGTTCTTC. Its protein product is CASSRVDGSGIGNEQFF.

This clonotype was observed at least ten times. The CDR3 loop is CASSWAGANYGYTF. In nucleotides, the CDR3 is TGTGCCAGCAGTTGGGCAGGGGCTAACTATGGCTACACCTTC. This sequence joins TRBV12-3 or TRBV12-4 and TRBJ1-2; TRBD1 might be the D (6 bases). V was pared by 4 bases and J by 0 bases, with 9 bases between. The CDR3 loop spans 14 amino acids.

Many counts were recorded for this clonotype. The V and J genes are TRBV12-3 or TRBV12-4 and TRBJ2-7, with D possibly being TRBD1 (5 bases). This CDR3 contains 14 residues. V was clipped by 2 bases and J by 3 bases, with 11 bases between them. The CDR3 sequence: CASSLSGANYEQYF. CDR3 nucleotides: TGTGCCAGCAGTTTATCTGGGGCAAACTACGAGCAGTACTTC.

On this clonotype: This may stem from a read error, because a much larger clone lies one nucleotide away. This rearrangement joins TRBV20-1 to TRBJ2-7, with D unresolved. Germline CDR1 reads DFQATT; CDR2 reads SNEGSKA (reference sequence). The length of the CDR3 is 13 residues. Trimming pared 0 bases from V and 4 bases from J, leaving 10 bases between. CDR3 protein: CSARDLRSYEQYF. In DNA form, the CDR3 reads TGCAGTGCTAGAGATCTGAGAAGTTACGAGCAGTACTTC.